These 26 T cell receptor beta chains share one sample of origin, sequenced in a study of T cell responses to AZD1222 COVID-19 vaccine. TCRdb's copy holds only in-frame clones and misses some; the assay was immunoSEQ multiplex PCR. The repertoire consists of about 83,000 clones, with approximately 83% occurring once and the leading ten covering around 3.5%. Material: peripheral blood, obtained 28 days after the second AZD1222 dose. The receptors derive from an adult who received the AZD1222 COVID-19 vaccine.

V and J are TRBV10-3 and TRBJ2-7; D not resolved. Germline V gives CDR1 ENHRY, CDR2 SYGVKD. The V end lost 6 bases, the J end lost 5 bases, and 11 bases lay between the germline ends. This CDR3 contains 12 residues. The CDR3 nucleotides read TGTGCCATCAGAGGTAGTTTGGACGAGCAGTACTTC. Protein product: CAIRGSLDEQYF.

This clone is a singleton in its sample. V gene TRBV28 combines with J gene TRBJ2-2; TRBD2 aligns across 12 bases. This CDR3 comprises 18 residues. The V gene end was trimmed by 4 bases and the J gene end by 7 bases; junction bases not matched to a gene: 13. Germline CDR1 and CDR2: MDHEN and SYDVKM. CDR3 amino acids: CASSSIFKTSGSGGELFF. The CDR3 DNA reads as TGTGCCAGCAGTTCGATATTCAAGACTAGCGGGAGTGGCGGGGAGCTGTTTTTT.

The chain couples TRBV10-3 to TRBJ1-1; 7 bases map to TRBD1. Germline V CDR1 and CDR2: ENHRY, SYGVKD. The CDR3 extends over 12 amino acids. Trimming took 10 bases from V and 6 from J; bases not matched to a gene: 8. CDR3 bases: TGTGCCAGTAGGGCAGGGGGACCTGAAGCTTTCTTT. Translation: CASRAGGPEAFF.

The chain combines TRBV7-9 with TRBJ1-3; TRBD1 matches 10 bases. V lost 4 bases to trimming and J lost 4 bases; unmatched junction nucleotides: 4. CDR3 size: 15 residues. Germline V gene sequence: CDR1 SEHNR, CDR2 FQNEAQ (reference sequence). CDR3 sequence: CASSSGTGVGNTIYF. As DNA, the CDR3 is TGTGCCAGCAGCTCCGGGACAGGGGTAGGAAACACCATATATTTT.

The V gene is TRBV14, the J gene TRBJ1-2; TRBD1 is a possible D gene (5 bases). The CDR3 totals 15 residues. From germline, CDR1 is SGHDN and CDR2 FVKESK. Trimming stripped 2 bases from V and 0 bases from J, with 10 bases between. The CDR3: CASSQNRRANYGYTF. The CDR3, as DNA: TGTGCCAGCAGCCAAAACAGGCGAGCTAACTATGGCTACACCTTC.

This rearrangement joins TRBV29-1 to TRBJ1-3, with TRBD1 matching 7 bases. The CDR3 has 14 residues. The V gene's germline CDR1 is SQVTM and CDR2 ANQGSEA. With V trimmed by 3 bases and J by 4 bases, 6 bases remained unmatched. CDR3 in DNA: TGCAGCGTTGAGACAGGGAATATCGGAAACACCATATATTTT. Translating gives CSVETGNIGNTIYF.

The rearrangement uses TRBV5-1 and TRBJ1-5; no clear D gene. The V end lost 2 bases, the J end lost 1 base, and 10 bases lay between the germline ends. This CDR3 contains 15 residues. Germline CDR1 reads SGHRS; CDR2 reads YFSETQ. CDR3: CASSFGPGSNQPQHF. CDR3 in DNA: TGCGCCAGCAGCTTTGGGCCAGGAAGCAATCAGCCCCAGCATTTT.

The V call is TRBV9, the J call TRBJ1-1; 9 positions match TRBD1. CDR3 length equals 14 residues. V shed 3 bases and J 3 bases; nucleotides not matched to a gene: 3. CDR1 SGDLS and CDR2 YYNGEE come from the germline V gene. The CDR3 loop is CASSGQGGYTEAFF. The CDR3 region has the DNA TGTGCCAGCAGCGGACAGGGGGGCTACACTGAAGCTTTCTTT.

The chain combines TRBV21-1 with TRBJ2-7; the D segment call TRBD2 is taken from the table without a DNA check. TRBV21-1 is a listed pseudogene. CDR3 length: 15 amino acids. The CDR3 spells CASRRGHPVCYEQYF. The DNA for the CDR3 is TGTGCCAGCAGACGCGGCCATCCGGTTTGCTACGAGCAGTACTTC.

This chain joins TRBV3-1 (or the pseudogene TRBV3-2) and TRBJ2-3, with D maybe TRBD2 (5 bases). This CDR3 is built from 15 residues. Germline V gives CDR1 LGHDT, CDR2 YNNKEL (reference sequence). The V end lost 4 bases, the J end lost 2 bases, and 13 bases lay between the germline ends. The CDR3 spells CASSPGRGNTDTQYF. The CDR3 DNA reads TGTGCCAGCAGCCCAGGTCGAGGGAACACAGATACGCAGTATTTT.

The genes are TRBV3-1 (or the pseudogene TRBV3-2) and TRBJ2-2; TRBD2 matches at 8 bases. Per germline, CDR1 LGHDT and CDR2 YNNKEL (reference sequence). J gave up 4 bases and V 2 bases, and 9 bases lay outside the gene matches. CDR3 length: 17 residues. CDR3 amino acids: CASSQTLGGGSTGELFF. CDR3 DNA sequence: TGTGCCAGCAGCCAAACCCTGGGCGGGGGGAGCACCGGGGAGCTGTTTTTT.

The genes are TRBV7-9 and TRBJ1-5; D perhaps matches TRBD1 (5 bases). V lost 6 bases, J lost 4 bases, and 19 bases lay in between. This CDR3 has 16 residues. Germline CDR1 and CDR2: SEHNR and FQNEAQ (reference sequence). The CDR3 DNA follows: TGTGCCAGCAGGACCCGGGGGGGGATTCGGAATCAGCCCCAGCATTTT. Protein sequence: CASRTRGGIRNQPQHF.

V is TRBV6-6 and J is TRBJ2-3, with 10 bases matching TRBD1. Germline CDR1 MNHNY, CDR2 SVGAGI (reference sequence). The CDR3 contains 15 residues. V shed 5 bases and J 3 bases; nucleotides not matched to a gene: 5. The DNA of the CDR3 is TGTGCCAGCAGTCCCGGGACAGGGGAAACAGATACGCAGTATTTT. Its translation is CASSPGTGETDTQYF.

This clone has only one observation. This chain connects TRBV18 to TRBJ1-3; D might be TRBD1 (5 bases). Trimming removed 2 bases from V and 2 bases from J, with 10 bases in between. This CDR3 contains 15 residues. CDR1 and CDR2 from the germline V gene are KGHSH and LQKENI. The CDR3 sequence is CASSPAGSTGNTIYF. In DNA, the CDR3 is TGTGCCAGCTCACCAGCAGGGTCCACTGGAAACACCATATATTTT.

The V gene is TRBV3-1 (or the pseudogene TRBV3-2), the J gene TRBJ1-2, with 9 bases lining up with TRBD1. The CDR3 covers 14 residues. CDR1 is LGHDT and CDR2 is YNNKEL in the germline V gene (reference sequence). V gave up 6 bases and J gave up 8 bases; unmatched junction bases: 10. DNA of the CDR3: TGTGCCAGCAGTCTACCGGGACAGGGTCGGGGCTACACCTTC. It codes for CASSLPGQGRGYTF.

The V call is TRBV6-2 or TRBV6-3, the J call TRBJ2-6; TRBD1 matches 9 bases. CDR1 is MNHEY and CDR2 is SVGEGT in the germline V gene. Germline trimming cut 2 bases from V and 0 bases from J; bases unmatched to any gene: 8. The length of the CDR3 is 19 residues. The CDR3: CASSYPRDREISGANVLTF. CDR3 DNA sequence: TGTGCCAGCAGTTACCCTCGGGACAGGGAGATCTCTGGGGCCAACGTCCTGACTTTC.

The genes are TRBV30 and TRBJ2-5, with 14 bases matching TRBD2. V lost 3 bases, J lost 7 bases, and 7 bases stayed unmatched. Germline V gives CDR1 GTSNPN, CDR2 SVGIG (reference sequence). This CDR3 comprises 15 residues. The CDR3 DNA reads TGTGCCTGGAGCCGGACTAGCGGGAGGTTCGGGACCCAGTACTTC. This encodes CAWSRTSGRFGTQYF.

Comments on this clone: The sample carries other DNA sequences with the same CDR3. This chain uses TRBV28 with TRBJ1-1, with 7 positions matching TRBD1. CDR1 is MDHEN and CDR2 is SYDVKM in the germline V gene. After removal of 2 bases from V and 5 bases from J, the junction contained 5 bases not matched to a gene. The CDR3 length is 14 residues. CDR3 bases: TGTGCCAGCAGTTTAACAGGGGCACGGACTGAAGCTTTCTTT. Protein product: CASSLTGARTEAFF.

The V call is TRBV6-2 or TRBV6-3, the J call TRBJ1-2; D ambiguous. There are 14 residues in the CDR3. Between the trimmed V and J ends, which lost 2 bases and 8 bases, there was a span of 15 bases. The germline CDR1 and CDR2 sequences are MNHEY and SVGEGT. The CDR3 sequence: CASSYAAATGGYTF. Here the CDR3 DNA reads TGTGCCAGCAGTTACGCTGCTGCGACGGGGGGCTACACCTTC.

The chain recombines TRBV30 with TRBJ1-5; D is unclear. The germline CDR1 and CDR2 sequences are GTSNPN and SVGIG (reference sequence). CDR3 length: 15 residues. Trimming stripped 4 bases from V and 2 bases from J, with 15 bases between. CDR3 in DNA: TGTGCCTGGACCAAACTTCTGGGTCGCAATCAGCCCCAGCATTTT. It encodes CAWTKLLGRNQPQHF.

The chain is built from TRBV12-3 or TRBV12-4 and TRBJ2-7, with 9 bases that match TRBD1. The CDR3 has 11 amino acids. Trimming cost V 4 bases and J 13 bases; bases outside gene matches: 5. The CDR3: CASSSGTGFYF. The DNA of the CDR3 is TGTGCCAGCAGTTCCGGGACAGGGTTTTACTTC.

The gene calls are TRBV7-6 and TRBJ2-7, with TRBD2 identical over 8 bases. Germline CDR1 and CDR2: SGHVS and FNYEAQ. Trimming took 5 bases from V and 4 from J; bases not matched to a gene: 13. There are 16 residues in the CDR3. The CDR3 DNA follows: TGTGCCAGCAGCCCCCGGGGTAGCGGGGACTTATACGAGCAGTACTTC. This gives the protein CASSPRGSGDLYEQYF.

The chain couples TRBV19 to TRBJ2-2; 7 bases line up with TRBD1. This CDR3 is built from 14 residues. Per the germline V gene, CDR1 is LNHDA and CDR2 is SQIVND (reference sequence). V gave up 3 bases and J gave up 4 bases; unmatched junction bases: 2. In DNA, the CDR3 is TGTGCCAGTAGTATGGCAGGGGGCACCGGGGAGCTGTTTTTT. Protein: CASSMAGGTGELFF.

CDR3 coding DNA: TGTGCCAGCCGCGGACAGGAGGTTGATGGCTACACCTTC. It translates to CASRGQEVDGYTF. The rearrangement links TRBV2 to TRBJ1-2, with TRBD1 matching 7 bases. Germline V gene data show CDR1 as SNHLY and CDR2 as FYNNEI. The CDR3 has 13 amino acids. J was trimmed by 6 bases and V by 8 bases; bases with no gene match: 9.

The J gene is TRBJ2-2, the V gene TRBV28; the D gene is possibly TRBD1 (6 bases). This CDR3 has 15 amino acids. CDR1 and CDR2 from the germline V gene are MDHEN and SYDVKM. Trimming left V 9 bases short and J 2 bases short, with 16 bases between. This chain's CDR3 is CASRLTGPNTGELFF. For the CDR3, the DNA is TGTGCCAGTCGATTGACAGGCCCAAACACCGGGGAGCTGTTTTTT.

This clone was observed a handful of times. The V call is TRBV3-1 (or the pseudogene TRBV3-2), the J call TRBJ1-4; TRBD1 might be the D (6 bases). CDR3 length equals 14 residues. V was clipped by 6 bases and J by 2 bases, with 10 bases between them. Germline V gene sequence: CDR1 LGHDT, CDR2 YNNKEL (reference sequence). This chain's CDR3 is CASREQGTNEKLFF. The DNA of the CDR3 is TGTGCCAGCAGGGAACAGGGTACTAATGAAAAACTGTTTTTT.